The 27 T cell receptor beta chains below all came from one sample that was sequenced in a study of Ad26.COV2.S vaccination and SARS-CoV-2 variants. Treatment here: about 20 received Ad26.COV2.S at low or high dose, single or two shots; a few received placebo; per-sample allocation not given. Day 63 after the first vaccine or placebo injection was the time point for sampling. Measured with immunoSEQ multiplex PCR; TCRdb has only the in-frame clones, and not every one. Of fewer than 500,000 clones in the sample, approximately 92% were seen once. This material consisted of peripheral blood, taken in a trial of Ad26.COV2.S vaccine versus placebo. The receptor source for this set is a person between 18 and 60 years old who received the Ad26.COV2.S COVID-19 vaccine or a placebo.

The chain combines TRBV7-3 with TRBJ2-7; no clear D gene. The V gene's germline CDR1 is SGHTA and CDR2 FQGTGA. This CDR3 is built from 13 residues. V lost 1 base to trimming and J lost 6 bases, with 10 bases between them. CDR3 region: CASSLKSEAEQYF. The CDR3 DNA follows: TGTGCCAGCAGCTTAAAGTCAGAGGCCGAGCAGTACTTC.

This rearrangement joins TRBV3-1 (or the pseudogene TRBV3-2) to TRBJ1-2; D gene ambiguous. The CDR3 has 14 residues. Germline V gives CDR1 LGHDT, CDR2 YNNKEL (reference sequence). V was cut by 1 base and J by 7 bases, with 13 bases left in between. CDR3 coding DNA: TGTGCCAGCAGCCAAGTGCAGGACCCTTTTGGCTACACCTTC. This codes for CASSQVQDPFGYTF.

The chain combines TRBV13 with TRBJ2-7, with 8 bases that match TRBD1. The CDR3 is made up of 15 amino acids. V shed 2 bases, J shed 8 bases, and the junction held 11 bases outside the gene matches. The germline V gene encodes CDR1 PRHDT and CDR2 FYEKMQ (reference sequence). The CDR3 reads CASSLRMTGAPKQYV. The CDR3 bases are TGTGCCAGCAGCTTAAGGATGACAGGGGCACCGAAGCAGTACGTC.

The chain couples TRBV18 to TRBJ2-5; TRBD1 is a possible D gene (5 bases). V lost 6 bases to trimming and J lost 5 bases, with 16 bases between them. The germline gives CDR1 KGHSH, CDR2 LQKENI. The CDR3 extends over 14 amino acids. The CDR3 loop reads CASSQTALGETQYF. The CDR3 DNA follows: TGTGCCAGCTCGCAGACAGCGCTCGGGGAGACCCAGTACTTC.

The chain's CDR3 is CASSIVGAGGNEKLFF. The CDR3 DNA reads as TGTGCCAGTAGTATAGTCGGGGCCGGCGGTAATGAAAAACTGTTTTTT. The chain links TRBV19 to TRBJ1-4; D perhaps matches TRBD1 (5 bases). V was trimmed by 1 base and J by 4 bases, leaving 13 bases between them. The CDR3 runs 16 residues. From germline, CDR1 is LNHDA and CDR2 SQIVND (reference sequence).

CDR3 coding DNA: TGTGCCAGCAGCTTCGGACCAGCTATAGCCTATGGCTACACCTTC. Translation gives CASSFGPAIAYGYTF. The gene calls are TRBV5-4 and TRBJ1-2; no clear D gene. The CDR3 is made up of 15 amino acids. The V end was cut by 2 bases, the J end by 4 bases, with 15 bases between. The germline V gene has CDR1 SGHNT and CDR2 YYREEE (reference sequence).

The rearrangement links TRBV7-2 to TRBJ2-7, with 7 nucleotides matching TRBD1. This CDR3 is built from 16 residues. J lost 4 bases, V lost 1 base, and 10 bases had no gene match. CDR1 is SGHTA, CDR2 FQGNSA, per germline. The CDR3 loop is CASSLVAGTANYEQYV. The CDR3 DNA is TGTGCCAGCAGCTTAGTAGCCGGGACAGCAAATTACGAGCAGTACGTC.

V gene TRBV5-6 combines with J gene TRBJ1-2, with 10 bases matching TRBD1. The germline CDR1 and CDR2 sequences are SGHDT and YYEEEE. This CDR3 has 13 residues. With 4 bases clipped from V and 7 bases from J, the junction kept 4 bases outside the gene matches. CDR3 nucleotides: TGTGCCAGCAGCCAAGGACAGGGGGGTGGCTACACCTTC. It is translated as CASSQGQGGGYTF.

The CDR3 nucleotides read TGTGCCACCAGTGATTTGCAAACAGGCCCCGGGGAGCAGTTCTTC. Its translation is CATSDLQTGPGEQFF. This sequence joins TRBV24-1 and TRBJ2-1; tentatively, D is TRBD1 (5 bases). The CDR3 covers 15 residues. In germline, CDR1 is KGHDR, CDR2 SFDVKD. V lost 0 bases to trimming and J lost 10 bases, with 15 bases between them.

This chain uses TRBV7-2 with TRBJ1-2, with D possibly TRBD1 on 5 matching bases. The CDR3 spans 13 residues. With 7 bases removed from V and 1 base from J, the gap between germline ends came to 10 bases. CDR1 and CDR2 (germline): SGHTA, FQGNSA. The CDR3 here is CASKMGGNYGYTF. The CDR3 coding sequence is TGTGCCAGCAAAATGGGGGGTAACTATGGCTACACCTTC.

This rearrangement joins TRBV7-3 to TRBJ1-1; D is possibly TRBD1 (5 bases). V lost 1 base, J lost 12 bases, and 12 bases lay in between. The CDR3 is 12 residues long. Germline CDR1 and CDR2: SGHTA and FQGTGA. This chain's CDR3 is CASSLNKGRTFF. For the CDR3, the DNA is TGTGCCAGCAGCTTAAATAAGGGGAGGACTTTCTTT.

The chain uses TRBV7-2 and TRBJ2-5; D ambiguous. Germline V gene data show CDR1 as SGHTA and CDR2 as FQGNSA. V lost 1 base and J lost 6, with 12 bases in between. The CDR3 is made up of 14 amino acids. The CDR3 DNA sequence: TGTGCCAGCAGCTTAGTGGCAGCGTCAAAGACCCAGTACTTC. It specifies CASSLVAASKTQYF.

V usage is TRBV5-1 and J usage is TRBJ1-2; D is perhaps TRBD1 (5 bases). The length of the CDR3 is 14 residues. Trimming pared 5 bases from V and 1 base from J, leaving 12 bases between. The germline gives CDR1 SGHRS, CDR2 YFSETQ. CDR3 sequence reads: CASRQGNINYGYTF. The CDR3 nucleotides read TGCGCCAGCAGGCAGGGAAATATTAACTATGGCTACACCTTC.

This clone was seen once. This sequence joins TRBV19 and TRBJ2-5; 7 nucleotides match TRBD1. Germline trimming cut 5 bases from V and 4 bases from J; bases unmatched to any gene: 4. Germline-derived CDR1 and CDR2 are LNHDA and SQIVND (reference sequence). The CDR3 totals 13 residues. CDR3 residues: CASSFDRVETQYF. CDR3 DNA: TGTGCCAGTAGTTTTGACAGGGTAGAGACCCAGTACTTC.

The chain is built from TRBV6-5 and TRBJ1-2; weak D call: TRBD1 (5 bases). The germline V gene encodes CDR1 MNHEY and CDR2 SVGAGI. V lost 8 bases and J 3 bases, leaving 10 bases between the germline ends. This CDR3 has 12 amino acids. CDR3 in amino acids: CASLDSHYGYTF. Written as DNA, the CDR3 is TGTGCCAGCTTAGACAGCCACTATGGCTACACCTTC.

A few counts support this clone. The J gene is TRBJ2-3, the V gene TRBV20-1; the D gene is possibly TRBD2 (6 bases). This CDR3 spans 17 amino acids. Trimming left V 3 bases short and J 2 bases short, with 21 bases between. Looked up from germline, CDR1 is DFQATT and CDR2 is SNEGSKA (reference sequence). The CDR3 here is CSASGGVGLTSTDTQYF. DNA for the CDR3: TGCAGTGCTAGTGGCGGGGTCGGGTTAACCTCCACAGATACGCAGTATTTT.

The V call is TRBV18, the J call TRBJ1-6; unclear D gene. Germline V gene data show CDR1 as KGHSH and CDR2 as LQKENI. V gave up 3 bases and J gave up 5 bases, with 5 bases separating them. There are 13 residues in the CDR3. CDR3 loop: CASSPSNNSPLHF. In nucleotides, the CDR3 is TGTGCCAGCTCACCCTCTAATAATTCACCCCTCCACTTT.

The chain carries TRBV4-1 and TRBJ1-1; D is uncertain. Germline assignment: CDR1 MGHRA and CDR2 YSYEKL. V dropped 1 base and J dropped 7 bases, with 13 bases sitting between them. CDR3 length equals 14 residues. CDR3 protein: CASSQVGKAGEAFF. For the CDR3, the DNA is TGCGCCAGCAGCCAAGTAGGTAAGGCAGGTGAAGCTTTCTTT.

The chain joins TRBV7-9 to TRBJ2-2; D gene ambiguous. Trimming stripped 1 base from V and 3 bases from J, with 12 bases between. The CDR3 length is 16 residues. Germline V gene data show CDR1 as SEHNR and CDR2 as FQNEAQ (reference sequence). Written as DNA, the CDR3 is TGTGCCAGCAGCTTAGGACGGATAACCTACACCGGGGAGCTGTTTTTT. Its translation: CASSLGRITYTGELFF.

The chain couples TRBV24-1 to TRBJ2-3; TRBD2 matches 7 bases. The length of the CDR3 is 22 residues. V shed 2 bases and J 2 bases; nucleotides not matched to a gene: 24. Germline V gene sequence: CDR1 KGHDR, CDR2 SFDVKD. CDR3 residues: CATSDWREGRSSLFGSTDTQYF. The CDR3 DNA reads TGTGCCACCAGTGATTGGAGGGAGGGGCGCTCCTCTTTATTCGGTTCCACAGATACGCAGTATTTT.

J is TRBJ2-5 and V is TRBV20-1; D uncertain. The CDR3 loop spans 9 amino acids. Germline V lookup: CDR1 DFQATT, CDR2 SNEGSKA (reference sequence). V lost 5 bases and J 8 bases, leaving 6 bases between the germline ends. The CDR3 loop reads CSAPETQYF. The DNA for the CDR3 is TGCAGTGCTCCGGAAACCCAGTACTTC.

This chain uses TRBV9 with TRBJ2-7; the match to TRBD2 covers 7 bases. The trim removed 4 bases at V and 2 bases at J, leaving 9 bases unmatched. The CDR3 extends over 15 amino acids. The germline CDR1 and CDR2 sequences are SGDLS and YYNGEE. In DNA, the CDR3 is TGTGCCAGCAGCCCTCAGCTAGCGGAACCCTACGAGCAGTACTTC. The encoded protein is CASSPQLAEPYEQYF.

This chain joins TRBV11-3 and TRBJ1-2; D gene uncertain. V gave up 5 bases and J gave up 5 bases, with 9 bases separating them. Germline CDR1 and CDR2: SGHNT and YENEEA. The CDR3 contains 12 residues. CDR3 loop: CASSPGMYGYTF. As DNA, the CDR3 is TGTGCCAGCAGCCCCGGGATGTATGGCTACACCTTC.

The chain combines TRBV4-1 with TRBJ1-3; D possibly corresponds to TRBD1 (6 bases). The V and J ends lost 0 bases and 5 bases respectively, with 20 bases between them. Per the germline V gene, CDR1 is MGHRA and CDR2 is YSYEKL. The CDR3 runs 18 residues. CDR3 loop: CASSQDSKGDHFRNTIYF. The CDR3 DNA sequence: TGCGCCAGCAGCCAAGATAGTAAGGGGGATCACTTCAGAAACACCATATATTTT.

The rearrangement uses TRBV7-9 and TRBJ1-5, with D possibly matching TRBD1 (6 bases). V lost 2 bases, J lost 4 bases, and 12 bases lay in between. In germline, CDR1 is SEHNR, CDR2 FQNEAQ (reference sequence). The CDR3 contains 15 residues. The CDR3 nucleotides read TGTGCCAGCAGCTTATCAAGGGGGGCAAATCAGCCCCAGCATTTT. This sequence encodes CASSLSRGANQPQHF.

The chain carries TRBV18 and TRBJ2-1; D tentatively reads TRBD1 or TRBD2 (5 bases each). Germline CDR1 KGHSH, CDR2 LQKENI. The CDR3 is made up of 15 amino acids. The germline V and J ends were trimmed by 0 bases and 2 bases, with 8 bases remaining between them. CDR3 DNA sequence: TGTGCCAGCTCACCACCTCAGGGACCCTACAATGAGCAGTTCTTC. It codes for CASSPPQGPYNEQFF. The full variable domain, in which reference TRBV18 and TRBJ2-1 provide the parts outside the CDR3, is NAGVMQNPRHLVRRRGQEARLRCSPMKGHSHVYWYRQLPEEGLKFMVYLQKENIIDESGMPKERFSAEFPKEGPSILRIQQVVRGDSAAYFCASSPPQGPYNEQFFGPGTRLTVL.

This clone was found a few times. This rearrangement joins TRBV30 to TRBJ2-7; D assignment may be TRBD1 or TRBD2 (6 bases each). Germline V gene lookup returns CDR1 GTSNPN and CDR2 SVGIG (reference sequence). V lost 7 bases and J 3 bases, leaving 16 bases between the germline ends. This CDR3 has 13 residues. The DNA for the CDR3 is TGTGCCTCGGGTGGGGGGCCAATCTACGAGCAGTACTTC. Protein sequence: CASGGGPIYEQYF.